The entry that follows covers one T cell receptor (beta chain) sequence. Recently defined diagnostic criteria classed the Susac syndrome patients as definite or probable. The CD8+ and CD4+ T cells were isolated magnetically using a negative isolation approach, whereas the TEMRA cells were enriched by FACS. The sample comes from a study of CD8 T cells in Susac syndrome. RNA amounts of roughly 0.45 to 1 ug underwent reverse transcription with random hexamers. Multiplex PCR with immunoSEQ amplified the TCR beta CDR3 across 54 Vbeta and 13 Jbeta. TCRdb reprocessed the immunoSEQ multiplex PCR reads via MiXCR and lists one record per CDR3 protein. The sample carries approximately 190,000 distinct CDR3 sequences, almost 96% recorded once. Trimming took off 2 bases at V and 2 bases at J, with 13 bases between the two ends. Germline V gene sequence: CDR1 DFQATT, CDR2 SNEGSKA (reference sequence). The CDR3 has 14 amino acids.

The clonotype comes from a human donor with Susac syndrome. Sequences were obtained from CD4+ T cells from PBMCs. This chain connects TRBV20-1 to TRBJ2-7, with D tentatively TRBD2 (7 bases). In DNA, the CDR3 is TGCAGTGCTAGACGCGGGGGCCCTCCCTACGAGCAGTACTTC. Protein product: CSARRGGPPYEQYF.